The next 14 T cell receptor beta chains were all read from a single sample in a study of shared clonotypes between healthy human individuals. Terminally differentiated effector memory CD45RA+ cells were left out of the naive CD8 fraction, which was CD45RO-negative and positively selected for CCR7. Profiling relied on immunoSEQ multiplex PCR, and the TCRdb table lists in-frame clones only, not all of them. The data contain hundreds of thousands of clones, around 96% of them singletons. Sequenced: naive CD8+ T cells sorted from blood. The receptors stem from a woman under 40 in good health.

The chain uses TRBV5-1 and TRBJ1-3; the D gene is possibly TRBD1 (6 bases). The V and J ends lost 4 bases and 2 bases respectively, with 16 bases between them. The length of the CDR3 is 16 residues. CDR1 is SGHRS, CDR2 YFSETQ, per germline. The CDR3 region has the DNA TGCGCCAGCAGCGGGGGGCAGGGGCATCCTGGAAACACCATATATTTT. Translating it yields CASSGGQGHPGNTIYF.

V and J are TRBV29-1 and TRBJ2-7; 11 bases match TRBD2. From germline, CDR1 is SQVTM and CDR2 ANQGSEA. This CDR3 region has 14 residues. With V trimmed by 6 bases and J by 4 bases, 8 bases remained unmatched. The CDR3 reads CSVRMTSGIYEQYF. As DNA, the CDR3 is TGCAGCGTACGAATGACTAGCGGGATATACGAGCAGTACTTC.

This chain uses TRBV27 with TRBJ1-3, with D uncertain. Germline V CDR1 and CDR2: MNHEY, SMNVEV (reference sequence). The CDR3 length is 16 residues. The V gene lost 7 bases and the J gene lost 0 bases, with 16 bases spanning the gap. CDR3 DNA sequence: TGTGCCAGCATCATACTACCCGGACGCTCTGGAAACACCATATATTTT. Protein product: CASIILPGRSGNTIYF.

V is TRBV27 and J is TRBJ1-1; D might be TRBD1 (5 bases). Germline V CDR1 and CDR2: MNHEY, SMNVEV (reference sequence). V was pared by 2 bases and J by 2 bases, with 9 bases between. CDR3 size: 14 residues. The chain's CDR3 is CASSLRDRNTEAFF. CDR3 bases: TGTGCCAGCAGTTTACGCGACAGAAACACTGAAGCTTTCTTT.

This chain links TRBV10-2 with TRBJ2-1, with 7 bases aligning to TRBD2. V lost 8 bases, J lost 8 bases, and 9 bases stayed unmatched. The CDR3 runs to 13 residues. Germline-derived CDR1 and CDR2 are WSHSY and SAAADI. The CDR3 DNA reads as TGCGCCAGCCACGACGGACTAGTAGATGAGCAGTTCTTC. It yields the protein CASHDGLVDEQFF.

This clone was observed once. The chain has TRBV5-8 and TRBJ2-3, with unresolved D. The V gene lost 0 bases and the J gene lost 1 base, with 3 bases spanning the gap. The germline V gene encodes CDR1 SGHTS and CDR2 YDEGEE. The CDR3 has 13 amino acids. CDR3 in DNA: TGTGCCAGCAGCTTGGAGGGCACAGATACGCAGTATTTT. The encoded protein is CASSLEGTDTQYF.

This chain uses TRBV6-1 with TRBJ2-1; D is unclear. The CDR3 covers 17 residues. Germline CDR1 reads MNHNS; CDR2 reads SASEGT. The V gene lost 2 bases and the J gene lost 7 bases, with 21 bases spanning the gap. The CDR3 protein is CASSERPAYQSSNEQFF. The CDR3 coding sequence is TGTGCCAGCAGTGAACGCCCTGCGTACCAAAGCTCGAATGAGCAGTTCTTC.

The genes are TRBV6-5 and TRBJ2-5; D is unresolved. V lost 6 bases, J lost 10 bases, and 12 bases lay in between. There are 11 residues in the CDR3. From germline, CDR1 is MNHEY and CDR2 SVGAGI. CDR3 region: CASRAADLQYF. CDR3 DNA: TGTGCCAGCAGGGCGGCCGACCTCCAGTACTTC.

The rearrangement uses TRBV6-5 and TRBJ1-1; weak D call: TRBD1 (6 bases). Trimming stripped 0 bases from V and 4 bases from J, with 9 bases between. Germline CDR1 and CDR2: MNHEY and SVGAGI. The CDR3 contains 14 residues. CDR3 loop: CASSYSGGLTEAFF. Here the CDR3 DNA reads TGTGCCAGCAGTTACTCTGGGGGCCTCACTGAAGCTTTCTTT.

The chain uses TRBV29-1 and TRBJ2-1; the match to TRBD2 covers 9 bases. J gave up 7 bases and V 1 base, and 5 bases lay outside the gene matches. The CDR3 extends over 14 amino acids. From germline, CDR1 is SQVTM and CDR2 ANQGSEA. Here the CDR3 DNA reads TGCAGCGTTGAAGGCGGGGGGGGTCTTAATGAGCAGTTCTTC. It is translated as CSVEGGGGLNEQFF.

The V call is TRBV29-1, the J call TRBJ1-2; D remains ambiguous. V shed 0 bases and J shed 4 bases, with 6 bases lying between them. The CDR3 covers 12 residues. Germline-derived CDR1 and CDR2 are SQVTM and ANQGSEA. CDR3 residues: CSVEDWAYGYTF. The CDR3 bases are TGCAGCGTTGAAGATTGGGCCTATGGCTACACCTTC.

CDR3 sequence (DNA): TGTGCCAGCAGTGGAGGGACAGTCTACGAGCAGTACTTC. Protein sequence: CASSGGTVYEQYF. The chain is built from TRBV2 and TRBJ2-7; 7 bases are shared with TRBD1. With V trimmed by 4 bases and J by 3 bases, 3 bases remained unmatched. Germline lookup yields CDR1 SNHLY and CDR2 FYNNEI. The CDR3 length is 13 residues.

This chain uses TRBV6-5 with TRBJ1-1; D is possibly TRBD1 (6 bases). CDR3 length: 13 residues. Germline V gene data show CDR1 as MNHEY and CDR2 as SVGAGI. Trimming took off 10 bases at V and 3 bases at J, with 15 bases between the two ends. The CDR3 DNA reads TGTGCCACCATCGCCGGGGGGCACACTGAAGCTTTCTTT. Amino acid sequence: CATIAGGHTEAFF.

The rearrangement uses TRBV28 and TRBJ2-3, with 11 bases identical to TRBD2. Per the germline V gene, CDR1 is MDHEN and CDR2 is SYDVKM. This CDR3 is built from 18 residues. Trimming cost V 9 bases and J 4 bases; bases outside gene matches: 18. Here the CDR3 reads CASRAYSTLAGGPDTQYF. The CDR3 bases are TGTGCCAGTCGGGCCTACTCGACCTTAGCGGGAGGGCCAGATACGCAGTATTTT.